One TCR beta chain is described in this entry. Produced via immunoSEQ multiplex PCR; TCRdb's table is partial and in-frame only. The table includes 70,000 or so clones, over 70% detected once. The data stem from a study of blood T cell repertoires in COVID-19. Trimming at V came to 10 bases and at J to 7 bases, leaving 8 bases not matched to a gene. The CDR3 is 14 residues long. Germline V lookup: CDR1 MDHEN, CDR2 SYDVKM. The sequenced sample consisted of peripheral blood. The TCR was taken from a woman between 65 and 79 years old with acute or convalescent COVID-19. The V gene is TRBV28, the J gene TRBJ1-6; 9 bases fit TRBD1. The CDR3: CATFPGTGNSPLHF. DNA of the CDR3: TGTGCCACTTTTCCCGGGACAGGGAATTCACCCCTCCACTTT.